This T cell receptor beta chain is drawn from a study of blood T cell repertoires in COVID-19. Study context: The study drew acute and convalescent COVID-19 samples from the United States, Italy and Spain. The cDNA or gDNA used as material had been derived from T cells, B-cell-depleted T cells, or PBMCs.

J lost 9 bases, V lost 2 bases, and 8 bases had no gene match. This CDR3 comprises 15 residues. Germline V gives CDR1 KGHSH, CDR2 LQKENI. Original analysis: From reference gene primer amplification, estimates of nucleated cell counts were derived. Generated by immunoSEQ multiplex PCR, the TCRdb table keeps only in-frame clones and is missing some. D and trimming come from the DNA, and the V and J calls and clone size come from that table. In the table there are 150,000 to 200,000 clones, over 70% of which are singletons. The source of this sequence is a man aged 55 to 69 with acute or convalescent COVID-19. The rearrangement uses TRBV18 and TRBJ2-4; 9 bases are shared with TRBD1. The sequencing sample was made of peripheral blood. CDR3 coding DNA: TGTGCCAGCTCACCAGGACAGGGGCGAGTAGCCATTCAGTACTTC. Protein product: CASSPGQGRVAIQYF.